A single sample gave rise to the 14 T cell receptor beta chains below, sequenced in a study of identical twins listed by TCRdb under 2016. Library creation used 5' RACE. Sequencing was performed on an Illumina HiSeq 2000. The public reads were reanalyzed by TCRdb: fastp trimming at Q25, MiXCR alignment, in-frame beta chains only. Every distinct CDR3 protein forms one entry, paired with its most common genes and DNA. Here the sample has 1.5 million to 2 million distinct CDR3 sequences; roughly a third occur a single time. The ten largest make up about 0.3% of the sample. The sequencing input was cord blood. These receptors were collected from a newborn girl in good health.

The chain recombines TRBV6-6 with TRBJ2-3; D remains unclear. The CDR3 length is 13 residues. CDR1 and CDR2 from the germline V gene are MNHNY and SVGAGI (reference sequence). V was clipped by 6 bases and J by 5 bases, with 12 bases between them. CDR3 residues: CASSLRSKDTQYF. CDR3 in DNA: TGTGCCAGCAGCTTGAGGTCTAAAGATACGCAGTATTTT.

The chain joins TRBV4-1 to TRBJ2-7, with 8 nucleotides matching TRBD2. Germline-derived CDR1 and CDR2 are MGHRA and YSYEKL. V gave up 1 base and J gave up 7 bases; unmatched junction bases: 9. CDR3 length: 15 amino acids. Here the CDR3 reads CASSQVRLASNEQYF. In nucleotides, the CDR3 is TGCGCCAGCAGCCAAGTGAGACTAGCGTCGAATGAGCAGTACTTC.

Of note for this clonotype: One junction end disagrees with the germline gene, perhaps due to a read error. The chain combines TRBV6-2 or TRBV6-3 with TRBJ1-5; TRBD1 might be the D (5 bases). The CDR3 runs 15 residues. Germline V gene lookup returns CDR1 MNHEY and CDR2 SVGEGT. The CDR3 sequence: CASRHDRVSNQPQHF. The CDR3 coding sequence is TGTGCCAGCAGACACGACAGAGTTAGCAATCAGCCTCAGCATTTT.

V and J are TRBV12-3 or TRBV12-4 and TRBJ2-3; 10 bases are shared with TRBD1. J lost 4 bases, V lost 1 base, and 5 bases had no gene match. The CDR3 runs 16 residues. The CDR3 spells CASSLGPGQGSDTQYF. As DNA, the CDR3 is TGTGCCAGCAGTTTAGGTCCGGGACAGGGGTCAGATACGCAGTATTTT.

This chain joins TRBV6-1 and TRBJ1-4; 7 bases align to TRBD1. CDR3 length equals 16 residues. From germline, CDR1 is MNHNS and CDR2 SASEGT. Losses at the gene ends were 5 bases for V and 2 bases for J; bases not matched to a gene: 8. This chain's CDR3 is CASSLTRGSTNEKLFF. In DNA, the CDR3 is TGTGCCAGCAGTCTGACCAGGGGGTCGACTAATGAAAAACTGTTTTTT.

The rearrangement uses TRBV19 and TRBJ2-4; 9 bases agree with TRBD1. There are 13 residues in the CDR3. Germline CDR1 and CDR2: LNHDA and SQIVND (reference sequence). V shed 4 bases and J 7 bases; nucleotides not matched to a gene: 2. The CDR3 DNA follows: TGTGCCAGTAGTAATGGACAGGGGAACATTCAGTACTTC. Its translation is CASSNGQGNIQYF.

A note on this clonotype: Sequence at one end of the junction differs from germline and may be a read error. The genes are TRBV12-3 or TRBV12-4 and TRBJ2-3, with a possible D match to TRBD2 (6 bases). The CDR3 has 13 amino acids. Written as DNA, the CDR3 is TGTGCCAGCAGCCCGACTAGGCGAGATGCGCAGTATTTT. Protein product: CASSPTRRDAQYF.

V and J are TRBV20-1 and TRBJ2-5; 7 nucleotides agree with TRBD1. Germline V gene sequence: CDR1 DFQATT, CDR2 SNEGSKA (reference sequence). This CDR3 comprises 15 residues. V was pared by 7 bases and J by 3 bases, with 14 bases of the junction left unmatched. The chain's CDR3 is CSDSAARGRKETQYF. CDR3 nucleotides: TGCAGTGATAGCGCGGCCAGGGGGAGAAAAGAGACCCAGTACTTC.

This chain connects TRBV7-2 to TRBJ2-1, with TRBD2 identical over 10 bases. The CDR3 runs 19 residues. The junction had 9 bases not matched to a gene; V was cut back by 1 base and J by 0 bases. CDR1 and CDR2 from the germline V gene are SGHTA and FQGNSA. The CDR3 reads CASSLGSGGFKSSYNEQFF. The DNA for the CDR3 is TGTGCCAGCAGCTTAGGTAGCGGGGGGTTTAAGAGCTCCTACAATGAGCAGTTCTTC.

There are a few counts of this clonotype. CDR3 bases: TGTGCCAGCAGCTTAATAGCGGGGGGTCCCAATGAGCAGTACTTC. It translates to CASSLIAGGPNEQYF. The J gene is TRBJ2-1, the V gene TRBV7-2, with 10 bases fitting TRBD2. Matching the DNA end better, TRBJ2-7 makes the J call doubtful. CDR1 and CDR2 from the germline V gene are SGHTA and FQGNSA. The CDR3 length is 15 residues.

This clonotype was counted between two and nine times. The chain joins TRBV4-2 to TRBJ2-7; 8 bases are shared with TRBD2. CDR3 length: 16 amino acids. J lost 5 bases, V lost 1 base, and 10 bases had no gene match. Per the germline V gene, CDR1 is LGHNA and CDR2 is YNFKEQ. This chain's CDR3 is CASSQVVLAEGNEQYF. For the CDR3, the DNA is TGTGCCAGCAGCCAAGTGGTACTAGCGGAGGGGAACGAGCAGTACTTC.

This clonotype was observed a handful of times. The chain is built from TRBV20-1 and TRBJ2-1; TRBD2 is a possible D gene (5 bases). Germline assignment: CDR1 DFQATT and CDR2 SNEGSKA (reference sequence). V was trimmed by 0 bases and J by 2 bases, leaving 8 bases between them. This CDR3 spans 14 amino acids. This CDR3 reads CSARDLSAYNEQFF. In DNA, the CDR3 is TGCAGTGCTAGAGATCTTAGCGCCTACAATGAGCAGTTCTTC.

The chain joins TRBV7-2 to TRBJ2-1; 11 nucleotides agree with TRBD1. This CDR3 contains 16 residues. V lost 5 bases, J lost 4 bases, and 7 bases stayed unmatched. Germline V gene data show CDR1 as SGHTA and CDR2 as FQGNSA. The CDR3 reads CASSNGQGAPYNEQFF. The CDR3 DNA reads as TGTGCCAGCAGCAATGGACAGGGGGCTCCATACAATGAGCAGTTCTTC.

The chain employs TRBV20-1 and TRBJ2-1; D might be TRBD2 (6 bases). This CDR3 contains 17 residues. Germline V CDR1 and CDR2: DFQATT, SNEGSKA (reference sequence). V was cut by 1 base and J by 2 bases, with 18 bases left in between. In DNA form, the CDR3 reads TGCAGTGCTAGAGTCAGGAGGGCGGGGACCCCCTACAATGAGCAGTTCTTC. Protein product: CSARVRRAGTPYNEQFF.